The text below deals with one T cell receptor (beta chain). The CDR3 is made up of 12 amino acids. Germline CDR1 is SNHLY and CDR2 is FYNNEI. Trimming cost V 6 bases and J 2 bases, with 8 bases left between them. The data derive from a study of blood T cell repertoires in COVID-19. Overall study: Spain, Italy and the United States supplied samples that represented acute and convalescent COVID-19.

TCRdb's table, derived via immunoSEQ multiplex PCR, lists solely in-frame clones and lacks some. The data contain around 54,000 clones, less than 95% of them singletons. This TCR derives from a human donor in a cohort sampled during active COVID-19. J is TRBJ2-7 and V is TRBV2; weak D call: TRBD1 (5 bases). Sequences were obtained from peripheral blood. In nucleotides, the CDR3 is TGTGCCAGCAGCCGACAGACCTACGAGCAGTACTTC. Its translation is CASSRQTYEQYF.